This T cell receptor (beta chain) was retrieved from a study of OX40 agonist ivuxolimab in advanced cancers. Turning to the study itself: Anti-PD-1, anti-PD-L1 or anti-CTLA-4 therapy given earlier was allowed, and over 35% had some.

With 8 bases clipped from V and 2 bases from J, the junction kept 7 bases outside the gene matches. Germline V gives CDR1 MNHNS, CDR2 SASEGT. The CDR3 is made up of 15 amino acids. Data came from immunoSEQ multiplex PCR; TCRdb stores just in-frame clones and leaves some out. Found here are tens of thousands of clones, 85% of them singletons; the top ten hold about 35%. The sequencing here drew on CD4+ or CD8+ T cells sorted from blood, taken in a trial of the OX40 agonist ivuxolimab. V gene TRBV6-1 combines with J gene TRBJ2-7, with 12 bases that match TRBD2. This clonotype was sampled from an adult with an advanced solid tumor such as melanoma, head and neck, liver or kidney cancer. Written as DNA, the CDR3 is TGTGCCAGCGGAAGACTAGCGGGGGCCCCCTACGAGCAGTACTTC. This codes for CASGRLAGAPYEQYF.